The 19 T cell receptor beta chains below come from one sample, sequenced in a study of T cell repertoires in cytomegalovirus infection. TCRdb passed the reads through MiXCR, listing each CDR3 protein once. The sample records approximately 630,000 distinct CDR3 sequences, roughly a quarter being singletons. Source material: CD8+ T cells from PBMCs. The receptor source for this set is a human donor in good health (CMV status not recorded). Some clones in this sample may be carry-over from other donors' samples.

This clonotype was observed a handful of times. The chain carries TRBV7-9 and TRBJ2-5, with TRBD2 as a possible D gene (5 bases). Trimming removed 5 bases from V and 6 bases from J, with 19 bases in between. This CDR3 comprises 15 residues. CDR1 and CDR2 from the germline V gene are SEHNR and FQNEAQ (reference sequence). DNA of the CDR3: TGTGCCAGCAGCGGAGAGGGATCCGGTCAAAAGACCCAGTACTTC. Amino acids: CASSGEGSGQKTQYF.

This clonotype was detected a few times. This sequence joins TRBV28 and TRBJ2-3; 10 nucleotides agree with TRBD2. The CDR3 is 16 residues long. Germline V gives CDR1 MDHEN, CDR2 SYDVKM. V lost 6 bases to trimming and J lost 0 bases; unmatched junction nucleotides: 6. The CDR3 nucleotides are TGTGCCAGCAGCCTGGGACTAGCGAAAAGCACAGATACGCAGTATTTT. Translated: CASSLGLAKSTDTQYF.

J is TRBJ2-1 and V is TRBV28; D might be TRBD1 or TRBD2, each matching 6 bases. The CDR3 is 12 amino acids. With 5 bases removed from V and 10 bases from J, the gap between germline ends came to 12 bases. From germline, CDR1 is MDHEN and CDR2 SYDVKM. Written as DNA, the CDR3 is TGTGCCAGCAGTCGGCACGGGGGCGAGCAGTTCTTC. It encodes CASSRHGGEQFF. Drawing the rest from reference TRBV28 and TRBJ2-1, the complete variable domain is DVKVTQSSRYLVKRTGEKVFLECVQDMDHENMFWYRQDPGLGLRLIYFSYDVKMKEKGDIPEGYSVSREKKERFSLILESASTNQTSMYLCASSRHGGEQFFGPGTRLTVL.

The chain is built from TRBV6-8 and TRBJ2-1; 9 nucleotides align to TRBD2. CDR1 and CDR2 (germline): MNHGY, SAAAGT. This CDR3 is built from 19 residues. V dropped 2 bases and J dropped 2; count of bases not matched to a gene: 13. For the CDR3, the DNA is TGTGCCAGCAGTTACCCGAAGGCGGGGGGGAGACGGCCCTACAATGAGCAGTTCTTC. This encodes CASSYPKAGGRRPYNEQFF.

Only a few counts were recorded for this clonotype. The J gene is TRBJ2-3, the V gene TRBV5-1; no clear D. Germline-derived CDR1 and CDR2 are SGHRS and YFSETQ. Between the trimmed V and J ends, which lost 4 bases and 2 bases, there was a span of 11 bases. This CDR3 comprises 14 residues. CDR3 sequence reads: CASSTETFTDTQYF. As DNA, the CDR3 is TGCGCCAGCAGCACCGAGACGTTCACAGATACGCAGTATTTT. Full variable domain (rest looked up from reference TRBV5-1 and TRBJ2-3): KAGVTQTPRYLIKTRGQQVTLSCSPISGHRSVSWYQQTPGQGLQFLFEYFSETQRNKGNFPGRFSGRQFSNSRSEMNVSTLELGDSALYLCASSTETFTDTQYFGPGTRLTVL.

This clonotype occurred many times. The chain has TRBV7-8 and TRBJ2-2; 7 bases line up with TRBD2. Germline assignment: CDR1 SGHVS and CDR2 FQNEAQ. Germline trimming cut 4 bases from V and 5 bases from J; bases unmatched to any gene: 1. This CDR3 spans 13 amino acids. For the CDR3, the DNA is TGTGCCAGCAGCTCCGGGGGGACCGGGGAGCTGTTTTTT. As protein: CASSSGGTGELFF.

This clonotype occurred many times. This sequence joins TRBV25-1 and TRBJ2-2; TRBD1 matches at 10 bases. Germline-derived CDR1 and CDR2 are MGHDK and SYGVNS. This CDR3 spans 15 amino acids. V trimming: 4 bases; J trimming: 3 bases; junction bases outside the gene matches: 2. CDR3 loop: CASSGTGGHTGELFF. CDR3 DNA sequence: TGTGCCAGCAGTGGGACAGGGGGTCACACCGGGGAGCTGTTTTTT.

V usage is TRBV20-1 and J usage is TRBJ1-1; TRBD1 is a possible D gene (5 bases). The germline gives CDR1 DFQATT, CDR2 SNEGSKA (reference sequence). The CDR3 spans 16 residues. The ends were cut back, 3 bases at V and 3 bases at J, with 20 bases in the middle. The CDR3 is CSASGLLRGGDTEAFF. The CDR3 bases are TGCAGTGCTAGTGGGCTGTTGCGCGGGGGGGACACTGAAGCTTTCTTT.

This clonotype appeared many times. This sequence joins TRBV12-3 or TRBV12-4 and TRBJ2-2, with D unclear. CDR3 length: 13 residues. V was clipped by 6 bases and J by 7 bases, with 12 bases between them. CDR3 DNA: TGTGCCAGCAGCAGAGAGTATCTCGGGGAGCTGTTTTTT. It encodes CASSREYLGELFF.

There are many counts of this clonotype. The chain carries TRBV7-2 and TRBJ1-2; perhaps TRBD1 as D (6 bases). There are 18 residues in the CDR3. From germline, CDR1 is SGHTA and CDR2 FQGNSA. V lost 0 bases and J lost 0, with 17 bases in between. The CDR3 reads CASSLAWDTLGANYGYTF. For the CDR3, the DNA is TGTGCCAGCAGCTTAGCATGGGACACCTTAGGAGCTAACTATGGCTACACCTTC.

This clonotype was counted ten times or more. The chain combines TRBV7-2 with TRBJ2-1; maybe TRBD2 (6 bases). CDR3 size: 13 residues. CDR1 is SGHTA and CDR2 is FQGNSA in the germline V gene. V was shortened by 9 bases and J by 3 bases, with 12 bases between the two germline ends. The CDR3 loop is CASYSDYYNEQFF. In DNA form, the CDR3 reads TGTGCCAGTTACTCGGACTACTACAATGAGCAGTTCTTC. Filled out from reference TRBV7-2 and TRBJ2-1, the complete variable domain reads GAGVSQSPSNKVTEKGKDVELRCDPISGHTALYWYRQSLGQGLEFLIYFQGNSAPDKSGLPSDRFSAERTGGSVSTLTIQRTQQEDSAVYLCASYSDYYNEQFFGPGTRLTVL.

The chain's CDR3 is CASGSTPPGQGYEQYF. The CDR3 DNA reads TGTGCTAGTGGTTCCACACCTCCGGGACAGGGCTACGAGCAGTACTTC. The chain combines TRBV12-5 with TRBJ2-7; 9 bases are a match to TRBD1. The CDR3 runs 16 residues. After removal of 4 bases from V and 3 bases from J, the junction contained 10 bases not matched to a gene. Germline V CDR1 and CDR2: LGHNT, FRNRAP.

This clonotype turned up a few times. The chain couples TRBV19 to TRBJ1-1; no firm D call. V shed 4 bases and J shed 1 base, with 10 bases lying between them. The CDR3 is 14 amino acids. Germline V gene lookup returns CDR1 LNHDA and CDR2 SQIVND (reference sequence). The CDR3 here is CASSTNTKNTEAFF. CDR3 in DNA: TGTGCCAGTAGTACCAATACAAAGAACACTGAAGCTTTCTTT.

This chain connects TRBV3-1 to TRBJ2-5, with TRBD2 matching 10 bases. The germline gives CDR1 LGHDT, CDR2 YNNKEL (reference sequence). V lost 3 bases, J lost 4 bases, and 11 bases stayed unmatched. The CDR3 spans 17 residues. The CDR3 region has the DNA TGTGCCAGCAGCCATGCTAGCGGGGGCCCAGGGGGAGAGACCCAGTACTTC. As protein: CASSHASGGPGGETQYF.

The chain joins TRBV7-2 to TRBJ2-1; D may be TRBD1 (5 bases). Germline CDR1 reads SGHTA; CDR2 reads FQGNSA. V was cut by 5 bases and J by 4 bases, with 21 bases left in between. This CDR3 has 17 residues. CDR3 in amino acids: CASSPTRNRWVYNEQFF. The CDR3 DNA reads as TGTGCCAGCAGCCCCACCCGGAACAGGTGGGTTTACAATGAGCAGTTCTTC. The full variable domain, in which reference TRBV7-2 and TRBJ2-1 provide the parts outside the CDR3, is GAGVSQSPSNKVTEKGKDVELRCDPISGHTALYWYRQSLGQGLEFLIYFQGNSAPDKSGLPSDRFSAERTGGSVSTLTIQRTQQEDSAVYLCASSPTRNRWVYNEQFFGPGTRLTVL.

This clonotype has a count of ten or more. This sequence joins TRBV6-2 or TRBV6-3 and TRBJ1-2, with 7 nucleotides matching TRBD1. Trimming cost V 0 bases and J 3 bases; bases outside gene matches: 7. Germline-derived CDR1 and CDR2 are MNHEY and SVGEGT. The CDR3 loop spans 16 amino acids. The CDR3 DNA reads TGTGCCAGCAGTTACTCGAGGCCCGGGACAGACTATGGCTACACCTTC. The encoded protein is CASSYSRPGTDYGYTF.

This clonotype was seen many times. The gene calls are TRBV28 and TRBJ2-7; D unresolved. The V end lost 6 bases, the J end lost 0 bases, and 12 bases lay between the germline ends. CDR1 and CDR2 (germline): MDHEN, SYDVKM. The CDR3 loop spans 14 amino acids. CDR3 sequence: CASSHTLSSYEQYV. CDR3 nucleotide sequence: TGTGCCAGCAGCCATACCCTCTCCTCCTACGAGCAGTACGTC.

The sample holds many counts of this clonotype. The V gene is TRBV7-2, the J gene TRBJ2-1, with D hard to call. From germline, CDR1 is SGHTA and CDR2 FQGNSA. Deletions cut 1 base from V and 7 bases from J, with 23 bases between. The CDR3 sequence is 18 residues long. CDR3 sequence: CASSLDPFRLDLSNEQFF. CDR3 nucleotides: TGTGCCAGCAGCTTAGACCCTTTCCGGCTAGACCTCTCGAATGAGCAGTTCTTC.

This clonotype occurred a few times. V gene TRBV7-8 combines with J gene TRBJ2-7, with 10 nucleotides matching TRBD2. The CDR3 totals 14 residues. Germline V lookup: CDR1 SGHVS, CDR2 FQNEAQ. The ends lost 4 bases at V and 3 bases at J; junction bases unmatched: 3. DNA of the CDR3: TGTGCCAGCAGCTCCGGGACTAGCGTCTACGAGCAGTACTTC. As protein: CASSSGTSVYEQYF.